This is a list of T cell receptor beta chains from one sample in a study of shared clonotypes between healthy human individuals. Produced via immunoSEQ multiplex PCR; TCRdb's table is partial and in-frame only. The sample gives approximately 2.5 million clones, 80% to 95% of which show up once; about 0.34% is in the top ten. Sequencing used naive CD4+ T cells from PBMCs. The receptors were gathered from a man younger than 35 in good health. Some clones in this sample may be carry-over from other donors' samples. Both conserved end residues are part of each CDR3. D genes are given only for firm matches. A row's size may be missing; if present it is once, few, many or a size class.

CAISPGTAHLVYGYTF,TGTGCCATCAGCCCCGGGACAGCCCACCTAGTCTATGGCTACACCTTC,TRBJ1-2,NA,TRBD1,TRBV10-3
CASSPGIAGVDTGELFF,TGCGCCAGCAGCCCAGGAATAGCGGGAGTGGACACCGGGGAGCTGTTTTTT,TRBJ2-2,NA,TRBD2,TRBV4-1
CASSGQARLPYEQYF,TGTGCCAGCAGTGGACAGGCCAGGCTCCCCTACGAGCAGTACTTC,TRBJ2-7,NA,NA,TRBV6-1
CASSSSYNHQPQHF,TGTGCCAGCAGCTCGAGCTATAATCATCAGCCCCAGCATTTT,TRBJ1-5,NA,NA,TRBV7-2
CASSTNEKLFF,TGTGCCAGTAGTACTAATGAAAAACTGTTTTTT,TRBJ1-4,once,NA,TRBV19
CASSLVESSYNEQFF,TGTGCCAGCAGCTTAGTGGAGAGCTCCTACAATGAGCAGTTCTTC,TRBJ2-1,NA,NA,TRBV7-3
CASSISYSSSYNEQFF,TGTGCCAGTAGTATTTCTTACAGCAGCTCCTACAATGAGCAGTTCTTC,TRBJ2-1,NA,NA,TRBV19
CATSPLRAGDTQYF,TGTGCCACCAGCCCCCTCCGGGCAGGGGATACGCAGTATTTT,TRBJ2-3,NA,NA,TRBV15
CASSPGLARYVSGAYEQYF,TGCGCCAGCAGCCCGGGACTAGCGAGGTACGTCAGTGGGGCTTACGAGCAGTACTTC,TRBJ2-7,NA,TRBD2,TRBV5-1
CASSEYYGTELRDTQYF,TGTGCCAGCAGTGAATATTACGGGACAGAATTAAGAGATACGCAGTATTTT,TRBJ2-3,NA,TRBD1,TRBV6-1
CASSSHTGPGNTIYF,TGTGCCAGTAGTTCGCACACTGGACCTGGAAACACCATATATTTT,TRBJ1-3,NA,NA,TRBV19
CASSFLGGLQETQYF,TGTGCCAGCAGCTTCCTCGGGGGCCTTCAAGAGACCCAGTACTTC,TRBJ2-5,NA,NA,TRBV5-4
CASSPPPGQGIYEQYF,TGTGCCAGCAGTCCCCCCCCGGGACAGGGGATTTACGAGCAGTACTTC,TRBJ2-7,NA,TRBD1,TRBV27
CASSYSQARAGELFF,TGTGCCAGCAGTTACTCTCAAGCGCGCGCCGGGGAGCTGTTTTTT,TRBJ2-2,NA,NA,TRBV28
CASSSGFLSRNTIYF,TGTGCCAGCAGTTCAGGGTTTCTCTCTCGGAACACCATATATTTT,TRBJ1-3,NA,NA,TRBV5-5
CSVATKYVRGTEAFF,TGCAGCGTCGCAACAAAATACGTCAGGGGGACTGAAGCTTTCTTT,TRBJ1-1,NA,TRBD1,TRBV29-1
CASSEGGKLFF,TGTGCCAGCAGTGAAGGAGGAAAACTGTTTTTT,TRBJ1-4,NA,NA,TRBV2
CASRSPRDRGYYGYTF,TGTGCCAGCAGATCGCCGAGGGACAGGGGATACTATGGCTACACCTTC,TRBJ1-2,NA,TRBD1,TRBV5-8
CASSPRAQTGNTIYF,TGTGCCAGCAGCCCCAGGGCCCAGACTGGAAACACCATATATTTT,TRBJ1-3,NA,NA,TRBV9
CASSSTTAINEKLFF,TGCGCCAGCAGCTCCACGACCGCAATTAATGAAAAACTGTTTTTT,TRBJ1-4,NA,NA,TRBV5-1
CASSSPSNTIYF,TGTGCCAGCTCATCCCCGTCGAACACCATATATTTT,TRBJ1-3,NA,NA,TRBV18
CASSLGGRTKNIQYF,TGTGCCAGCAGCTTGGGGGGGAGAACCAAAAACATTCAGTACTTC,TRBJ2-4,NA,NA,TRBV5-4
CATQVWATIKAFVDEQYF,TGTGCCACACAAGTATGGGCGACCATAAAAGCCTTTGTTGACGAGCAGTACTTC,TRBJ2-7,NA,NA,TRBV19
CASSFSGSSRGYTF,TGTGCCAGCAGCTTCTCAGGGTCAAGTCGGGGCTACACCTTC,TRBJ1-2,NA,NA,TRBV7-9
CASSVGGTGKETQYF,TGTGCCAGCAGCGTAGGAGGGACAGGGAAAGAGACCCAGTACTTC,TRBJ2-5,NA,TRBD1,TRBV9
CASSPLGTNTEAFF,TGTGCCAGCTCACCACTCGGGACGAACACTGAAGCTTTCTTT,TRBJ1-1,NA,NA,TRBV18
CASSYSDNEQFF,TGTGCCAGCAGTTACTCAGACAATGAGCAGTTCTTC,TRBJ2-1,NA,NA,TRBV6-6
CASSHGPTTDTQYF,TGTGCCAGCAGCCACGGACCTACCACAGATACGCAGTATTTT,TRBJ2-3,NA,NA,TRBV7-9
CASSVEGAIFTEAFF,TGTGCCAGCAGCGTAGAAGGAGCTATTTTCACTGAAGCTTTCTTT,TRBJ1-1,few,NA,TRBV9
CASSPFRSGTSGQSTDTQYF,TGTGCCAGCTCACCATTTCGTTCGGGGACTAGCGGCCAAAGCACAGATACGCAGTATTTT,TRBJ2-3,NA,TRBD2,TRBV18
CATGGWPNTGELFF,TGTGCTACAGGAGGGTGGCCGAACACCGGGGAGCTGTTTTTT,TRBJ2-2,once,NA,TRBV9
CASSLGGGNQPQHF,TGTGCCAGCAGCTTGGGTGGGGGCAATCAGCCCCAGCATTTT,TRBJ1-5,NA,NA,TRBV5-4
CASSKPSTGQGQPQHF,TGTGCCAGTAGTAAACCCAGTACAGGGCAGGGACAGCCCCAGCATTTT,TRBJ1-5,NA,NA,TRBV19
CASSPRTGGASGANVLTF,TGCGCCAGCAGCCCGAGGACAGGGGGCGCGTCCGGGGCCAACGTCCTGACTTTC,TRBJ2-6,NA,TRBD1,TRBV5-1
CASSLAGRSNEKLFF,TGTGCCAGCAGCTTAGCTGGCAGGTCTAATGAAAAACTGTTTTTT,TRBJ1-4,NA,NA,TRBV7-9
CASSSATGMNTEAFF,TGTGCCAGCAGTTCGGCGACCGGCATGAACACTGAAGCTTTCTTT,TRBJ1-1,NA,NA,TRBV6-5
CASSVAGRTGAFEETQYF,TGTGCCAGCAGCGTAGCCGGTCGGACGGGGGCCTTCGAAGAGACCCAGTACTTC,TRBJ2-5,once,NA,TRBV9
CASSSTGSSYEQYF,TGTGCCAGCAGCTCGACCGGGAGCTCCTACGAGCAGTACTTC,TRBJ2-7,NA,NA,TRBV5-4
CASSVEGGVGYGYTF,TGTGCCAGCAGCGTAGAAGGGGGCGTGGGCTATGGCTACACCTTC,TRBJ1-2,NA,TRBD1,TRBV9
CASSLTGLDKNIQYF,TGCGCCAGCAGCTTGACAGGGTTGGACAAAAACATTCAGTACTTC,TRBJ2-4,NA,NA,TRBV5-1
CASSSWDRRKETQYF,TGTGCCAGCAGTTCCTGGGACAGGCGAAAAGAGACCCAGTACTTC,TRBJ2-5,NA,TRBD1,TRBV6-5
CASSYPTGGVGELFF,TGTGCCAGCAGCTATCCGACAGGGGGGGTCGGGGAGCTGTTTTTT,TRBJ2-2,NA,TRBD1,TRBV5-6
CASSLGWKNTEAFF,TGTGCCAGCAGCCTGGGGTGGAAGAACACTGAAGCTTTCTTT,TRBJ1-1,NA,NA,TRBV6-5
CASSLRSPDTDTQYF,TGTGCCAGCAGCTTAAGGTCCCCAGACACAGATACGCAGTATTTT,TRBJ2-3,NA,NA,TRBV7-3
CASSQQGGSQPQHF,TGTGCCAGTAGTCAACAGGGTGGCTCTCAGCCCCAGCATTTT,TRBJ1-5,few,NA,TRBV19
CAWSTDRGLYEQYF,TGTGCCTGGAGTACCGACAGGGGCCTTTACGAGCAGTACTTC,TRBJ2-7,NA,TRBD1,TRBV30
CATRASGNEQYF,TGTGCCACCCGGGCTTCTGGAAACGAGCAGTACTTC,TRBJ2-7,NA,NA,TRBV6-1
CASSISNYGYTF,TGTGCCAGCTCCATCAGTAACTATGGCTACACCTTC,TRBJ1-2,NA,NA,TRBV6-6
CAWTNGGSQETQYF,TGTGCCTGGACAAACGGGGGGTCCCAAGAGACCCAGTACTTC,TRBJ2-5,NA,TRBD2,TRBV30
CASSSSNSPLHF,TGTGCCAGCAGCTCTTCTAATTCACCCCTCCACTTT,TRBJ1-6,NA,NA,TRBV7-2
CASSLGGRDTGELFF,TGTGCCAGCAGCTTAGGCGGGAGGGACACCGGGGAGCTGTTTTTT,TRBJ2-2,once,TRBD2,TRBV11-3
CASQPGQGGPNTEAFF,TGTGCCAGCCAACCGGGACAGGGTGGGCCGAACACTGAAGCTTTCTTT,TRBJ1-1,few,TRBD1,TRBV19
CASRKTGGVQPQHF,TGTGCCAGCAGAAAAACAGGGGGCGTTCAGCCCCAGCATTTT,TRBJ1-5,NA,TRBD1,TRBV27